The 20 T cell receptor beta chains in this list originate from one sample, sequenced in a study of blood T cell repertoires in COVID-19. The table came from immunoSEQ multiplex PCR; TCRdb's copy has only in-frame clones and leaves some out. The sample includes roughly 130,000 clones, more than 70% of them seen just once. Sequenced input: peripheral blood. The source is a woman in her twenties or thirties who had recovered from COVID-19.

CDR3 region: CASSYFGEGTAIWESNQPQHF. The CDR3 DNA follows: TGTGCCAGCAGTTACTTCGGAGAAGGGACAGCAATATGGGAGAGTAATCAGCCCCAGCATTTT. V usage is TRBV6-2 or TRBV6-3 and J usage is TRBJ1-5; the match to TRBD1 covers 7 bases. The CDR3 is made up of 21 amino acids. Germline V CDR1 and CDR2: MNHEY, SVGEGT. With V trimmed by 1 base and J by 4 bases, 22 bases remained unmatched.

J is TRBJ2-3 and V is TRBV7-9; 12 nucleotides align to TRBD2. The germline gives CDR1 SEHNR, CDR2 FQNEAQ (reference sequence). J lost 4 bases, V lost 4 bases, and 6 bases had no gene match. The CDR3 totals 16 residues. CDR3 in amino acids: CASSSGLAGLADTQYF. In DNA, the CDR3 is TGTGCCAGCAGCTCCGGACTAGCGGGGCTGGCAGATACGCAGTATTTT.

V is TRBV5-6 and J is TRBJ2-7; D possibly corresponds to TRBD2 (5 bases). Germline CDR1 and CDR2: SGHDT and YYEEEE. The CDR3 spans 14 residues. With 6 bases removed from V and 4 bases from J, the gap between germline ends came to 17 bases. CDR3 region: CASTRRGGSYEQYF. CDR3 sequence (DNA): TGTGCCAGCACCCGTCGGGGTGGGAGTTACGAGCAGTACTTC.

This clone was observed a single time. The chain recombines TRBV11-2 with TRBJ2-1, with 8 bases aligning to TRBD2. V shed 1 base and J 6 bases; nucleotides not matched to a gene: 14. Germline lookup yields CDR1 SGHAT and CDR2 FQNNGV. The CDR3 runs to 18 residues. The CDR3: CASSLASWSGSWGNEQFF. CDR3 coding DNA: TGTGCCAGCAGCTTAGCTTCTTGGAGCGGGAGTTGGGGCAATGAGCAGTTCTTC.

This clone was observed at least ten times. This chain connects TRBV9 to TRBJ1-4, with 8 bases matching TRBD1. With 3 bases clipped from V and 3 bases from J, the junction kept 4 bases outside the gene matches. Germline assignment: CDR1 SGDLS and CDR2 YYNGEE. The CDR3 loop spans 15 amino acids. The CDR3 spells CASSAQTGANEKLFF. The CDR3 DNA sequence: TGTGCCAGCAGCGCCCAGACAGGGGCTAATGAAAAACTGTTTTTT.

The chain has TRBV11-3 and TRBJ2-5, with 10 bases that match TRBD1. The V gene end was trimmed by 4 bases and the J gene end by 4 bases; junction bases not matched to a gene: 6. CDR3 length equals 15 residues. CDR1 is SGHNT and CDR2 is YENEEA in the germline V gene. CDR3 amino acids: CASSSGTGVLETQYF. CDR3 in DNA: TGTGCCAGCAGCTCAGGGACAGGGGTTTTAGAGACCCAGTACTTC.

This chain uses TRBV7-2 with TRBJ1-1; D uncertain. This CDR3 is built from 14 residues. V lost 2 bases, J lost 5 bases, and 12 bases lay in between. Per germline, CDR1 SGHTA and CDR2 FQGNSA. As DNA, the CDR3 is TGTGCCAGCAGCTTAAAAGAGGGTGGGACTGAAGCTTTCTTT. Its protein is CASSLKEGGTEAFF.

This chain uses TRBV7-3 with TRBJ2-1, with TRBD2 identical over 7 bases. Germline CDR1 and CDR2: SGHTA and FQGTGA. V was clipped by 2 bases and J by 5 bases; unmatched bases: 6. This CDR3 region has 15 residues. CDR3 DNA sequence: TGTGCCAGCAGCTTAGGGCTAGCGGCCAACAATGAGCAGTTCTTC. Protein sequence: CASSLGLAANNEQFF.

V and J are TRBV5-4 and TRBJ1-2; the D is unclear. The CDR3 length is 15 residues. CDR1 is SGHNT and CDR2 is YYREEE in the germline V gene (reference sequence). V was trimmed by 0 bases and J by 3 bases, leaving 12 bases between them. The CDR3 here is CASSLAGEVYYGYTF. The CDR3 DNA follows: TGTGCCAGCAGCTTGGCCGGGGAGGTATACTATGGCTACACCTTC.

V and J are TRBV19 and TRBJ2-1; 8 bases fit TRBD2. V dropped 3 bases and J dropped 4; count of bases not matched to a gene: 5. CDR3 size: 15 residues. Germline V gene data show CDR1 as LNHDA and CDR2 as SQIVND (reference sequence). The CDR3 DNA reads TGTGCCAGTAGTATTCGAGCGGGAGTATACAATGAGCAGTTCTTC. It codes for CASSIRAGVYNEQFF. Drawing the rest from reference TRBV19 and TRBJ2-1, the complete variable domain is DGGITQSPKYLFRKEGQNVTLSCEQNLNHDAMYWYRQDPGQGLRLIYYSQIVNDFQKGDIAEGYSVSREKKESFPLTVTSAQKNPTAFYLCASSIRAGVYNEQFFGPGTRLTVL.

This clone was observed once. The chain recombines TRBV2 with TRBJ1-5; TRBD1 agrees at 7 bases. The CDR3 covers 15 residues. V lost 4 bases, J lost 4 bases, and 7 bases stayed unmatched. Germline CDR1 and CDR2: SNHLY and FYNNEI. CDR3 sequence (DNA): TGTGCCAGCAGTGGAGCAGGGGGAATTAATCAGCCCCAGCATTTT. Translated, it gives CASSGAGGINQPQHF.

The chain uses TRBV12-3 or TRBV12-4 and TRBJ1-1; D is uncertain. The CDR3 contains 13 residues. V lost 1 base, J lost 1 base, and 4 bases lay in between. CDR3 nucleotides: TGTGCCAGCAGTTTAGTCGGGAACACTGAAGCTTTCTTT. This codes for CASSLVGNTEAFF.

This chain uses TRBV19 with TRBJ2-7; the D gene is possibly TRBD2 (6 bases). The CDR3 length is 14 residues. Trimming removed 1 base from V and 3 bases from J, with 10 bases in between. The germline V gene encodes CDR1 LNHDA and CDR2 SQIVND (reference sequence). Here the CDR3 reads CASSIAGEGYEQYF. The DNA of the CDR3 is TGTGCCAGTAGTATAGCGGGAGAGGGCTACGAGCAGTACTTC.

The V gene is TRBV13, the J gene TRBJ2-7; 10 bases map to TRBD2. The junction had 8 bases not matched to a gene; V was cut back by 1 base and J by 2 bases. Germline V CDR1 and CDR2: PRHDT, FYEKMQ (reference sequence). The CDR3 spans 17 residues. CDR3 coding DNA: TGTGCCAGCAGCTTAGAGGGTAGCGGGAGGACTACCTACGAGCAGTACTTC. Protein sequence: CASSLEGSGRTTYEQYF.

This rearrangement joins TRBV27 to TRBJ2-3, with TRBD2 as a possible D gene (5 bases). CDR1 is MNHEY and CDR2 is SMNVEV in the germline V gene (reference sequence). Deletions cut 0 bases from V and 0 bases from J, with 13 bases between. The CDR3 has 17 amino acids. CDR3 in amino acids: CASSLSILSVSTDTQYF. CDR3 bases: TGTGCCAGCAGTTTATCGATCCTTAGCGTGAGCACAGATACGCAGTATTTT.

The rearrangement uses TRBV18 and TRBJ1-2, with TRBD1 identical over 7 bases. The CDR3 is 13 residues long. V lost 2 bases, J lost 8 bases, and 5 bases stayed unmatched. Per the germline V gene, CDR1 is KGHSH and CDR2 is LQKENI. CDR3 DNA: TGTGCCAGCTCACCAGACAGGGAAGAGGGCTACACCTTC. Translated, it gives CASSPDREEGYTF.

This clone was seen just once. The chain couples TRBV7-3 to TRBJ1-1; 7 bases line up with TRBD1. Germline V gives CDR1 SGHTA, CDR2 FQGTGA. This CDR3 is 14 amino acids long. V shed 5 bases, J shed 4 bases, and the junction held 7 bases outside the gene matches. The CDR3 DNA sequence: TGTGCCAGCAGCCCCCAGGGGGTCGGCACTGAAGCTTTCTTT. Residues: CASSPQGVGTEAFF.

The chain is built from TRBV29-1 and TRBJ2-2; a weak D match, TRBD1 (5 bases). With 3 bases removed from V and 1 base from J, the gap between germline ends came to 9 bases. The CDR3 length is 14 residues. CDR1 SQVTM and CDR2 ANQGSEA come from the germline V gene. CDR3 nucleotide sequence: TGCAGCGTTGAGGGCAGGGAGAACACCGGGGAGCTGTTTTTT. This translates into CSVEGRENTGELFF.

CDR3 in amino acids: CASSLYAVRSPLHF. The CDR3 DNA is TGTGCCAGCAGCTTATATGCAGTACGTTCACCCCTCCACTTT. The rearrangement links TRBV11-2 to TRBJ1-6; D uncertain. Trimming took 2 bases from V and 9 from J, leaving 11 bases between them. Germline CDR1 reads SGHAT; CDR2 reads FQNNGV. This CDR3 is built from 14 residues.

This clone was detected once. The rearrangement links TRBV6-5 to TRBJ2-1; perhaps TRBD1 as D (6 bases). This CDR3 is 14 amino acids long. Germline V CDR1 and CDR2: MNHEY, SVGAGI. Between the trimmed V and J ends, which lost 9 bases and 9 bases, there was a span of 21 bases. CDR3 residues: CARERRRGMGEQFF. The CDR3, as DNA: TGTGCCAGGGAAAGGAGAAGGGGGATGGGTGAGCAGTTCTTC.